This is a list of T cell receptor beta chains from one sample in a study of blood T cell repertoires in COVID-19. Produced via immunoSEQ multiplex PCR; TCRdb's table is partial and in-frame only. The sample shows 100,000 to 120,000 clones, 65% to 80% of them seen only once. The specimen sequenced was peripheral blood. Receptor source: a woman in her fifties or sixties with acute or convalescent COVID-19. Each CDR3 is given with its conserved first and last residue. Fields, in order: J gene, D gene, clone size, V gene, CDR3 length, CDR3 DNA, CDR3 protein. A D gene is named only where the DNA matches it firmly. Clone sizes are given selectively: once, few, many, or a class where the clone is expanded.

TRBJ2-3 | TRBD2 | - | TRBV19 | 15 | TGTGCCAGTAGTCATATAGCGGGGACCACAGATACGCAGTATTTT | CASSHIAGTTDTQYF
TRBJ1-1 | - | - | TRBV5-6 | 15 | TGTGCCAGCAGCTTGGACAGTCTCATGAACACTGAAGCTTTCTTT | CASSLDSLMNTEAFF
TRBJ1-3 | - | - | TRBV30 | 13 | TGTGCCTGGGACTCCACCTCTGGAAACACCATATATTTT | CAWDSTSGNTIYF
TRBJ2-3 | TRBD2 | - | TRBV6-4 | 16 | TGTGCCAGCAGTGAATTAGCGGGGGCCGCCACAGATACGCAGTATTTT | CASSELAGAATDTQYF
TRBJ2-3 | - | - | TRBV6-5 | 12 | TGTGCCAGCAGGGACTACTCAGATACGCAGTATTTT | CASRDYSDTQYF
TRBJ1-2 | TRBD1 | - | TRBV24-1 | 14 | TGTGCCACCAGTGACCCGGGACAGGGGGATGGCTACACCTTC | CATSDPGQGDGYTF
TRBJ2-3 | - | once | TRBV27 | 14 | TGTGCCAGCAGTTTATCCCTCAGCACAGATACGCAGTATTTT | CASSLSLSTDTQYF
TRBJ2-3 | TRBD2 | - | TRBV2 | 14 | TGTGCCAGCCAACTAGCGGGGGGGCAGGATACGCAGTATTTT | CASQLAGGQDTQYF
TRBJ2-2 | TRBD1 | few | TRBV27 | 15 | TGTGCCAGCAGTTTAGGGACAGGTATCACCGGGGAGCTGTTTTTT | CASSLGTGITGELFF
TRBJ2-5 | - | few | TRBV14 | 15 | TGTGCCAGCAGCCAAGATGGAGGCTATTACGGGACCCAGTACTTC | CASSQDGGYYGTQYF
TRBJ2-7 | - | - | TRBV14 | 13 | TGTGCCAGCAGCCAACTGAGCTCCTACGAGCAGTACTTC | CASSQLSSYEQYF
TRBJ2-4 | - | - | TRBV7-9 | 14 | TGTGCCAGCAGCCTGTCGGGGACCAAAAACATTCAGTACTTC | CASSLSGTKNIQYF
TRBJ2-2 | - | once | TRBV30 | 14 | TGTGCCTGGAGCGCCGGGAGTTTGACCGGGGAGCTGTTTTTT | CAWSAGSLTGELFF
TRBJ1-4 | - | - | TRBV28 | 16 | TGTGCCAGCGGCGGACAGCTGTTTTCAACTAATGAAAAACTGTTTTTT | CASGGQLFSTNEKLFF
TRBJ2-3 | - | - | TRBV9 | 12 | TGTGCCAGCAGAGCTAGCACAGATACGCAGTATTTT | CASRASTDTQYF
TRBJ2-1 | TRBD2 | - | TRBV28 | 17 | TGTGCCAGCAGTTCCCTCTCCGGGGGGGCCGCCTACAATGAGCAGTTCTTC | CASSSLSGGAAYNEQFF
TRBJ1-4 | TRBD1 | - | TRBV5-1 | 16 | TGCGCCAGCAGCTTGGGGGACAGGTCAACTAATGAAAAACTGTTTTTT | CASSLGDRSTNEKLFF
TRBJ1-1 | TRBD1 | once | TRBV29-1 | 13 | TGCAGCGTTGGGACAGGCAGGAACACTGAAGCTTTCTTT | CSVGTGRNTEAFF
TRBJ1-2 | - | few | TRBV11-1 | 15 | TGTGCCAGCAGCTCGGGAGCGGGGGTTCCAGATGGCTACACCTTC | CASSSGAGVPDGYTF
TRBJ2-7 | - | many | TRBV18 | 15 | TGTGCCAGCTCACCACCAGGGGCCCTTTGGGGCGAGCAGTACTTC | CASSPPGALWGEQYF
TRBJ1-1 | - | - | TRBV29-1 | 13 | TGCAGCGCGGATAGCATAGGGAGGACTGAAGCTTTCTTT | CSADSIGRTEAFF
TRBJ2-7 | TRBD1 | - | TRBV14 | 16 | TGTGCCGGCAGCCAATTTCTGGGACAGGGTCCTTTCGAGCAGTACTTC | CAGSQFLGQGPFEQYF
TRBJ1-6 | - | - | TRBV5-6 | 14 | TGTGCCAGCAGGAGCGACGGGGAGGATTCACCCCTCCACTTT | CASRSDGEDSPLHF
TRBJ1-2 | TRBD1 | - | TRBV24-1 | 14 | TGTGCCACCAGTGACTCCGGGACAGTCTATGGCTACACCTTC | CATSDSGTVYGYTF
TRBJ1-1 | TRBD1 | once | TRBV10-3 | 15 | TGTGCCGTATCATCCAATCGGGACAGGACATTTGAAGCTTTCTTT | CAVSSNRDRTFEAFF
TRBJ2-7 | - | - | TRBV12-3/TRBV12-4 | 13 | TGTGCCAGCAGCCGACATGCTAACTACGAGCAGTACTTC | CASSRHANYEQYF
TRBJ1-5 | - | - | TRBV6-2/TRBV6-3 | 19 | TGTGCCAGCAGTTCCCGAGGACGTCGGTCGGGACATAGCAATCAGCCCCAGCATTTT | CASSSRGRRSGHSNQPQHF
TRBJ2-1 | TRBD2 | - | TRBV3-1/TRBV3-2 | 14 | TGTGCCAGCAGCCTGGGACTAGCTGGTGTTGAGCAGTTCTTC | CASSLGLAGVEQFF
TRBJ1-5 | TRBD1 | - | TRBV5-8 | 14 | TGTGCCAGCGAGGACAGGGTGGGCAATCAGCCCCAGCATTTT | CASEDRVGNQPQHF
TRBJ2-7 | - | - | TRBV4-3 | 15 | TGCGCCAGCAGCCAAGAACTCGGAGGCTCCTACGAGCAGTACTTC | CASSQELGGSYEQYF
TRBJ2-7 | TRBD1 | - | TRBV6-5 | 13 | TGTGCCAGCAGTTTGGGACAGTCCTACGAGCAGTACTTC | CASSLGQSYEQYF
TRBJ1-1 | - | - | TRBV5-1 | 13 | TGCGCCAGCAGACCAGGGGTAGACACTGAAGCTTTCTTT | CASRPGVDTEAFF
TRBJ2-7 | - | - | TRBV2 | 13 | TGTGCCAGCAGTGGAGGGTTTTTCTACGAGCAGTACTTC | CASSGGFFYEQYF
TRBJ2-7 | - | - | TRBV7-9 | 12 | TGTGCCAGCAGCTTATCGGAGGTCGAGCAGTACTTC | CASSLSEVEQYF
TRBJ2-2 | TRBD1 | few | TRBV29-1 | 14 | TGCAGCGTTACTGGCAGGGGGAGTATCGGGGAGCTGTTTTTT | CSVTGRGSIGELFF
TRBJ2-7 | - | - | TRBV4-2 | 14 | TGTGCCAGCAGCCACCTGACAGAGCCCTACGAGCAGTACTTC | CASSHLTEPYEQYF
TRBJ2-1 | - | - | TRBV24-1 | 18 | TGTGCCACCAGTGATTCTCTTGGGGCGGGGGCACTCTACAATGAGCAGTTCTTC | CATSDSLGAGALYNEQFF
TRBJ1-2 | TRBD1 | few | TRBV5-1 | 18 | TGCGCCAGCAGCCCCTCCGCTACCACCGGGACAGACAGAAATGGCTACACCTTC | CASSPSATTGTDRNGYTF
TRBJ2-3 | - | once | TRBV19 | 16 | TGTGCCAGTGCCGATAGACTGCAAACTAGCACAGATACGCAGTATTTT | CASADRLQTSTDTQYF
TRBJ1-6 | - | - | TRBV28 | 14 | TGTGCCAGCAGTGTCAGGGCCTCTAATTCACCCCTCCACTTT | CASSVRASNSPLHF
TRBJ2-3 | TRBD2 | - | TRBV7-2 | 18 | TGTGCCAGCAGCTTAGTGCTTGCGGCTAGCGGGGGCACAGATACGCAGTATTTT | CASSLVLAASGGTDTQYF
TRBJ1-5 | - | - | TRBV2 | 13 | TGTGCCAGCAGTGGCGCAGGGTTAGGACCCCAGCATTTT | CASSGAGLGPQHF
TRBJ1-2 | - | - | TRBV10-1 | 14 | TGCGCCAGCAGTGAGTCGATTGGGCGATATGGCTACACCTTC | CASSESIGRYGYTF
TRBJ1-6 | TRBD1 | few | TRBV10-3 | 15 | TGTGCCACTCAAGCCGGGACAGGGAATAATTCACCCCTCCACTTT | CATQAGTGNNSPLHF
TRBJ2-7 | - | - | TRBV18 | 14 | TGTGCCAGCTCATCTGAGACAGGCTCCTACGAGCAGTACTTC | CASSSETGSYEQYF
TRBJ2-7 | TRBD2 | - | TRBV2 | 14 | TGTGCCAGCACTGGGACTAGCGGGGGAAACGAGCAGTACTTC | CASTGTSGGNEQYF
TRBJ1-5 | - | - | TRBV28 | 15 | TGTGCCAGCAGATTCCTCCGGGGTGGCAATCAGCCCCAGCATTTT | CASRFLRGGNQPQHF
TRBJ2-5 | - | - | TRBV29-1 | 11 | TGCAGCGTTTCCTCCCCCCTATCCCAGTACTTC | CSVSSPLSQYF
TRBJ2-3 | - | - | TRBV30 | 15 | TGTGCCTGGAGTGTACCGACTTTTAGCACAGATACGCAGTATTTT | CAWSVPTFSTDTQYF
TRBJ2-2 | TRBD2 | few | TRBV6-4 | 12 | TGTGCCAGCTCTAGCGGAACCGGGGAGCTGTTTTTT | CASSSGTGELFF
TRBJ1-6 | - | - | TRBV2 | 15 | TGTGCTAGCAGTGAACAGGGAAAGGATAATTCACCCCTCCACTTT | CASSEQGKDNSPLHF
TRBJ2-5 | - | - | TRBV9 | 16 | TGTGCCAGCAGCTCCTCGGCAGGGTCGGTTCATGAGACCCAGTACTTC | CASSSSAGSVHETQYF
TRBJ1-4 | - | - | TRBV30 | 13 | TGTGCCTGGAGTCGGGGAAATAATGAAAAACTGTTTTTT | CAWSRGNNEKLFF